This TCR beta chain was captured by sequencing in a study of cytomegalovirus exposure and HLA in healthy donors. About the research overall: Unique TCRs numbering approximately 81 million, obtained from HLA-typed donors, made up an early data release.

PCR employed 60 Vbeta and 13 Jbeta primers. Produced via immunoSEQ multiplex PCR; TCRdb's table is partial and in-frame only. The table has some 130,000 clones, roughly 80% seen once. This CDR3 has 13 residues. Trimming cost V 0 bases and J 7 bases, with 10 bases left between them. Germline loops: CDR1 SGDLS, CDR2 YYNGEE. Study outcomes and limitations: It was likely that a cluster of highly shared sequence variants was a sequencing artifact. The records held CMV serostatus as the only immune exposure information. A later analysis linked 15,000 to 20,000 TCR beta sequences to HLA alleles at 0.05 false discovery rate.

As to this clone: Antigen unknown. The same CDR3 arises from other DNA sequences in this sample as well.

The sample was PBMCs. The source of this sequence is a man aged 25 to 40 in good health and CMV-seronegative. This chain links TRBV9 with TRBJ1-1; D gene ambiguous. The CDR3 nucleotides are TGTGCCAGCAGCGTAGCCGTCTTTAGTGAAGCTTTCTTT. This codes for CASSVAVFSEAFF.